The 15 T cell receptor beta chains in this list originate from one sample, sequenced in a study of a mutant IDH1 vaccine in newly diagnosed glioma. This table comes from immunoSEQ multiplex PCR, and its TCRdb copy is limited to in-frame clones, with some not included. This repertoire shows more than 55,000 clones, 81% found once; its top ten account for 6.5% to 9%. Their recognized antigens are unknown. Regarding time point: week 23, last vaccination. Doses of 300 ug of mutant IDH1 20-mer peptide were given with topical imiquimod. The input for sequencing was PBMCs, taken from a glioma patient whose treatment included an IDH1 peptide vaccine. Receptors were obtained from a woman aged 40-49 years with glioma. Some clones in this sample may be carry-over from other donors' samples.

V is TRBV9 and J is TRBJ1-1; D is unresolved. In germline, CDR1 is SGDLS, CDR2 YYNGEE. V lost 4 bases and J 0 bases, leaving 13 bases between the germline ends. The CDR3 consists of 15 residues. Here the CDR3 DNA reads TGTGCCAGCAGCCCCTTCCGGTCCATGAACACTGAAGCTTTCTTT. Translating it yields CASSPFRSMNTEAFF.

The chain links TRBV18 to TRBJ2-1; D is unclear. V was pared by 0 bases and J by 7 bases, with 4 bases between. This CDR3 is built from 12 residues. Germline V lookup: CDR1 KGHSH, CDR2 LQKENI. The CDR3 protein is CASSPPLNEQFF. Here the CDR3 DNA reads TGTGCCAGCTCACCACCTTTGAATGAGCAGTTCTTC.

The chain is built from TRBV2 and TRBJ1-5, with D possibly TRBD1 on 5 matching bases. Germline loops: CDR1 SNHLY, CDR2 FYNNEI. The ends were cut back, 7 bases at V and 2 bases at J, with 12 bases in the middle. There are 14 residues in the CDR3. DNA of the CDR3: TGTGCCAGCAAGGCGCGGGGGGGCAATCAGCCCCAGCATTTT. It encodes CASKARGGNQPQHF.

V gene TRBV4-1 combines with J gene TRBJ1-1, with unresolved D. Trimming stripped 7 bases from V and 1 base from J, with 16 bases between. This CDR3 is built from 15 residues. Germline CDR1 and CDR2: MGHRA and YSYEKL. For the CDR3, the DNA is TGCGCCAGCACCCCAGGATCGACAAGGAACACTGAAGCTTTCTTT. Its translation: CASTPGSTRNTEAFF.

The chain uses TRBV2 and TRBJ2-7; 8 bases match TRBD1. CDR3 size: 15 residues. The junction had 4 bases not matched to a gene; V was cut back by 0 bases and J by 3 bases. Germline V CDR1 and CDR2: SNHLY, FYNNEI. The CDR3 DNA is TGTGCCAGCAGTGAAGCGGGGACAGGCGGCTACGAGCAGTACTTC. This gives the protein CASSEAGTGGYEQYF.

This chain joins TRBV27 and TRBJ1-2; 8 nucleotides match TRBD1. The germline V gene encodes CDR1 MNHEY and CDR2 SMNVEV (reference sequence). The CDR3 loop spans 14 amino acids. The V and J ends lost 6 bases and 7 bases, in that order; junction bases with no gene match: 10. For the CDR3, the DNA is TGTGCCAGCAGCCCCGACAGGGGATCGTCTGGCTACACCTTC. Amino acid sequence: CASSPDRGSSGYTF.

The chain links TRBV25-1 to TRBJ1-2, with D maybe TRBD1 (5 bases). This CDR3 has 11 amino acids. Between the trimmed V and J ends, which lost 4 bases and 8 bases, there was a span of 8 bases. Germline V gives CDR1 MGHDK, CDR2 SYGVNS. CDR3 loop: CASSGGTGYTF. The CDR3 coding sequence is TGTGCCAGCAGTGGAGGGACCGGCTACACCTTC.

This chain links TRBV5-1 with TRBJ2-5; 14 nucleotides line up with TRBD2. This CDR3 comprises 16 residues. Germline assignment: CDR1 SGHRS and CDR2 YFSETQ. The trim removed 0 bases at V and 9 bases at J, leaving 7 bases unmatched. The CDR3 protein is CASSLARLAGGQAQYF. The CDR3, as DNA: TGCGCCAGCAGCTTGGCCAGACTAGCGGGGGGGCAGGCCCAGTACTTC.

The gene calls are TRBV6-1 and TRBJ2-7; D may be TRBD2 (5 bases). Germline CDR1 is MNHNS and CDR2 is SASEGT. The V gene lost 4 bases and the J gene lost 7 bases, with 17 bases spanning the gap. The CDR3 runs 14 residues. CDR3 sequence: CASSANVLWTEQYF. The CDR3 nucleotides read TGTGCCAGCAGTGCCAACGTACTTTGGACTGAGCAGTACTTC.

This clone showed up just a few times. The rearrangement joins TRBV5-1 to TRBJ1-1; no clear D. This CDR3 is 12 amino acids long. Trimming stripped 0 bases from V and 7 bases from J, with 7 bases between. Germline CDR1 is SGHRS and CDR2 is YFSETQ. CDR3 coding DNA: TGCGCCAGCAGCTTGGGGACGGTTGAAGCTTTCTTT. Encoded protein: CASSLGTVEAFF.

The chain employs TRBV7-9 and TRBJ1-2, with D perhaps matching TRBD1 (6 bases). Looked up from germline, CDR1 is SEHNR and CDR2 is FQNEAQ (reference sequence). Trimming stripped 5 bases from V and 4 bases from J, with 14 bases between. The CDR3 has 14 amino acids. CDR3 sequence (DNA): TGTGCCAGCAGCGCACAGGGTATCGTCTATGGCTACACCTTC. It encodes CASSAQGIVYGYTF.

This sequence joins TRBV6-5 and TRBJ2-7; TRBD1 matches 8 bases. Germline CDR1 is MNHEY and CDR2 is SVGAGI. V lost 2 bases and J lost 2; bases outside the gene matches: 2. The CDR3 consists of 14 residues. In nucleotides, the CDR3 is TGTGCCAGCAGTTACCAACAGGGGGCCTACGAGCAGTACTTC. Translating it yields CASSYQQGAYEQYF.

This clone was recorded once. The V and J genes are TRBV9 and TRBJ2-2; 8 positions match TRBD2. The V and J ends lost 0 bases and 4 bases, in that order; junction bases with no gene match: 2. CDR3 length: 15 amino acids. Germline-derived CDR1 and CDR2 are SGDLS and YYNGEE. CDR3 sequence: CASSVDGGGTGELFF. The DNA of the CDR3 is TGTGCCAGCAGCGTAGACGGGGGGGGCACCGGGGAGCTGTTTTTT.

In DNA form, the CDR3 reads TGTGCCAGCAGTTACTCGAGGCGGACGTCGGAGCAGTTCTTC. It codes for CASSYSRRTSEQFF. V and J are TRBV6-5 and TRBJ2-1; D gene unclear. Trimming removed 0 bases at V and 10 bases at J, with 13 bases between. CDR1 is MNHEY and CDR2 is SVGAGI in the germline V gene. The CDR3 runs 14 residues.

This chain joins TRBV11-3 and TRBJ1-2; D ambiguous. Germline V gives CDR1 SGHNT, CDR2 YENEEA. Trimming left V 5 bases short and J 2 bases short, with 15 bases between. This CDR3 region has 15 residues. The CDR3 sequence is CASSTRLRLNYGYTF. CDR3 coding DNA: TGTGCCAGCAGCACCCGACTCAGATTAAACTATGGCTACACCTTC.